The 21 T cell receptor beta chains presented below share a single source sample, sequenced in a study of shared clonotypes between healthy human individuals. Generated by immunoSEQ multiplex PCR, the TCRdb table keeps only in-frame clones and is missing some. The repertoire holds approximately 2.1 million clones, with 93% as singletons. The sequencing input was naive CD4+ T cells from PBMCs. Stated subset: CD45RA+ positively selected. Receptors were obtained from a man aged 18 to 35 in good health. Some clones in this sample may be carry-over from other donors' samples.

V usage is TRBV5-6 and J usage is TRBJ2-1, with D unclear. The CDR3 consists of 17 residues. V was shortened by 1 base and J by 1 base, with 15 bases between the two germline ends. Germline V lookup: CDR1 SGHDT, CDR2 YYEEEE. In DNA form, the CDR3 reads TGTGCCAGCAGCTTGAGACATGCTATGATATCCTACAATGAGCAGTTCTTC. It encodes CASSLRHAMISYNEQFF.

The J gene is TRBJ2-2, the V gene TRBV4-3; 8 bases match TRBD2. Germline V CDR1 and CDR2: LGHNA, YSLEER. The length of the CDR3 is 18 residues. J gave up 3 bases and V 0 bases, and 9 bases lay outside the gene matches. CDR3 nucleotides: TGCGCCAGCAGCCAAGATGTTCGGCTAGCGGGCCACACCGGGGAGCTGTTTTTT. This gives the protein CASSQDVRLAGHTGELFF.

This chain joins TRBV7-2 and TRBJ2-4; a possible D gene is TRBD2 (5 bases). The V and J ends lost 1 base and 1 base respectively, with 17 bases between them. The CDR3 runs 18 residues. Germline CDR1 reads SGHTA; CDR2 reads FQGNSA. CDR3 residues: CASSLGLWYEGAKNIQYF. The CDR3 DNA sequence: TGTGCCAGCAGCTTAGGTCTTTGGTACGAGGGCGCCAAAAACATTCAGTACTTC.

The rearrangement uses TRBV5-4 and TRBJ2-7; TRBD2 might be the D (5 bases). This CDR3 spans 14 amino acids. V shed 3 bases and J shed 0 bases, with 10 bases lying between them. The germline gives CDR1 SGHNT, CDR2 YYREEE (reference sequence). CDR3 amino acids: CASSSKDSSYEQYF. CDR3 nucleotide sequence: TGTGCCAGCAGCTCCAAGGACTCCTCCTACGAGCAGTACTTC.

Points on this clone: This sample also contains other DNA sequences that code for the same CDR3. V usage is TRBV18 and J usage is TRBJ1-3, with no clear D. The germline V and J ends were trimmed by 3 bases and 0 bases, with 9 bases remaining between them. Germline V gene lookup returns CDR1 KGHSH and CDR2 LQKENI. The CDR3 runs 15 residues. The CDR3 reads CASSPQEFSGNTIYF. CDR3 nucleotide sequence: TGTGCCAGCTCACCTCAGGAATTCTCTGGAAACACCATATATTTT.

The V and J genes are TRBV5-1 and TRBJ2-7; D unclear. The CDR3 is made up of 13 amino acids. Trimming cost V 1 base and J 1 base, with 6 bases left between them. The germline V gene has CDR1 SGHRS and CDR2 YFSETQ. The chain's CDR3 is CASSLSPSYEQYF. CDR3 DNA: TGCGCCAGCAGCTTGTCCCCTTCCTACGAGCAGTACTTC.

The chain recombines TRBV5-5 with TRBJ1-2, with 12 bases identical to TRBD1. The J segment lost 6 bases and the V segment lost 5 bases, leaving 11 bases of the junction unmatched. The germline V gene encodes CDR1 SGHKS and CDR2 YYEKEE (reference sequence). The length of the CDR3 is 16 residues. The CDR3, as DNA: TGTGCCAGCAGTTATCTACCGGGACAGGGGGCAGATGGCTACACCTTC. It is translated as CASSYLPGQGADGYTF.

This clone appeared once. This sequence joins TRBV6-1 and TRBJ1-6, with D hard to call. This CDR3 is 13 amino acids long. Trimming pared 5 bases from V and 10 bases from J, leaving 12 bases between. CDR1 is MNHNS, CDR2 SASEGT, per germline. The CDR3 here is CASSMRERSPLHF. The CDR3 region has the DNA TGTGCCAGCAGTATGAGGGAACGGTCACCCCTCCACTTT.

This rearrangement joins TRBV6-4 to TRBJ2-3; 7 bases agree with TRBD1. The germline V gene has CDR1 MRHNA and CDR2 SNTAGT. The CDR3 runs to 15 residues. V lost 6 bases and J lost 0; bases outside the gene matches: 6. The CDR3 DNA reads as TGTGCCAGCAGCGACAGGGCAAGAAGCACAGATACGCAGTATTTT. This sequence encodes CASSDRARSTDTQYF.

This chain uses TRBV4-1 with TRBJ2-5; D may be TRBD1 or TRBD2 (5 bases each). The V and J ends lost 0 bases and 7 bases respectively, with 15 bases between them. Germline V gene sequence: CDR1 MGHRA, CDR2 YSYEKL. There are 15 residues in the CDR3. The CDR3 DNA reads as TGCGCCAGCAGCCAAGAGTTTCCGAGGGGCGGGACCCAGTACTTC. Protein sequence: CASSQEFPRGGTQYF.

The chain recombines TRBV27 with TRBJ2-7; TRBD2 matches at 13 bases. This CDR3 contains 16 residues. The trim removed 7 bases at V and 0 bases at J, leaving 6 bases unmatched. From germline, CDR1 is MNHEY and CDR2 SMNVEV (reference sequence). The CDR3 loop is CASNSLAGGDSYEQYF. The CDR3, as DNA: TGTGCCAGCAATTCACTAGCGGGAGGGGACTCCTACGAGCAGTACTTC.

The gene calls are TRBV7-3 and TRBJ2-3; D perhaps matches TRBD2 (6 bases). This CDR3 is 14 amino acids long. CDR1 and CDR2 from the germline V gene are SGHTA and FQGTGA. V shed 6 bases and J shed 2 bases, with 12 bases lying between them. The CDR3 spells CASSQAGITDTQYF. CDR3 nucleotides: TGTGCCAGCAGTCAGGCGGGAATCACAGATACGCAGTATTTT.

V is TRBV7-3 and J is TRBJ2-2; D gene ambiguous. The CDR3 spans 14 residues. CDR1 and CDR2 (germline): SGHTA, FQGTGA. V was trimmed by 1 base and J by 0 bases, leaving 3 bases between them. The CDR3 protein is CASSLMTNTGELFF. The CDR3 bases are TGTGCCAGCAGCTTAATGACGAACACCGGGGAGCTGTTTTTT.

This clone was counted only a few times. The chain recombines TRBV5-4 with TRBJ1-4; perhaps TRBD1 as D (5 bases). The CDR3 is made up of 14 amino acids. Trimming left V 0 bases short and J 8 bases short, with 11 bases between. The germline gives CDR1 SGHNT, CDR2 YYREEE (reference sequence). The CDR3 loop is CASSLAPGEEKLFF. CDR3 nucleotide sequence: TGTGCCAGCAGCTTGGCCCCGGGGGAGGAAAAACTGTTTTTT.

Concerning this clone itself: Other DNA sequences in the sample encode the same CDR3. This chain joins TRBV2 and TRBJ2-1; 7 bases align to TRBD1. Germline trimming cut 2 bases from V and 2 bases from J; bases unmatched to any gene: 0. The V gene's germline CDR1 is SNHLY and CDR2 FYNNEI. CDR3 length: 14 amino acids. In DNA form, the CDR3 reads TGTGCCAGCAGTGAACAGGGGGCCTACAATGAGCAGTTCTTC. This gives the protein CASSEQGAYNEQFF.

This clone showed up just once. The rearrangement joins TRBV6-1 to TRBJ2-3; TRBD1 agrees at 8 bases. Trimming took 6 bases from V and 6 from J; bases not matched to a gene: 11. The CDR3 runs to 15 residues. Germline V gene data show CDR1 as MNHNS and CDR2 as SASEGT. For the CDR3, the DNA is TGTGCCAGCAGGCCAGACAGGGGATGGGGGGATACGCAGTATTTT. Protein sequence: CASRPDRGWGDTQYF.

The rearrangement uses TRBV11-2 and TRBJ2-2, with TRBD2 matching over 8 bases. This CDR3 spans 16 amino acids. Germline CDR1 reads SGHAT; CDR2 reads FQNNGV. V lost 6 bases to trimming and J lost 5 bases; unmatched junction nucleotides: 11. The CDR3 nucleotides read TGTGCCAGCAGTTGGGCTCGGGAGGGCCGAACCGGGGAGCTGTTTTTT. Amino acids: CASSWAREGRTGELFF.

The gene calls are TRBV7-8 and TRBJ1-2; D is uncertain. The CDR3 extends over 11 amino acids. The germline V and J ends were trimmed by 4 bases and 8 bases, with 8 bases remaining between them. Germline-derived CDR1 and CDR2 are SGHVS and FQNEAQ. CDR3 nucleotide sequence: TGTGCCAGCAGCTCCAGCCAGGGCTACACCTTC. Its translation: CASSSSQGYTF.

The chain carries TRBV30 and TRBJ2-2, with a weak D call TRBD1 (6 bases). V dropped 1 base and J dropped 4 bases, with 10 bases sitting between them. Germline V gene data show CDR1 as GTSNPN and CDR2 as SVGIG (reference sequence). This CDR3 comprises 14 residues. This CDR3 is CAWSGRQVTGELFF. The DNA for the CDR3 is TGTGCCTGGAGTGGTAGACAGGTCACCGGGGAGCTGTTTTTT.

This rearrangement joins TRBV11-2 to TRBJ2-2; D uncertain. The germline CDR1 and CDR2 sequences are SGHAT and FQNNGV. V lost 1 base and J lost 8, with 8 bases in between. The CDR3 is 13 amino acids. The CDR3 DNA reads as TGTGCCAGCAGCTTAGCCCTATCTGGGGAGCTGTTTTTT. This encodes CASSLALSGELFF.

V and J are TRBV7-9 and TRBJ1-3; D gene uncertain. CDR3 size: 16 residues. Per germline, CDR1 SEHNR and CDR2 FQNEAQ (reference sequence). V was cut by 5 bases and J by 0 bases, with 14 bases left in between. The CDR3 protein is CASSPGGRASGNTIYF. CDR3 bases: TGTGCCAGCAGCCCCGGTGGAAGGGCCTCTGGAAACACCATATATTTT.